Sequencing of this T cell receptor (beta chain) was carried out in a study of T cells after yellow fever vaccination. V lost 6 bases and J lost 4; bases outside the gene matches: 7. CDR1 and CDR2 from the germline V gene are SQVTM and ANQGSEA. CDR3 length: 15 residues. TCRdb ran MiXCR on the 5' RACE reads and lists one entry per CDR3 protein. Of more than 65,000 distinct CDR3 sequences listed, around 7.1% are singletons. This clonotype was recorded many times. The TCR comes from a man aged 18 to 30 who received the YFV17D yellow fever vaccine. The V call is TRBV29-1, the J call TRBJ2-3, with 13 nucleotides matching TRBD2. The material was CD8+ T cells sorted from PBMCs, obtained 10 days after the first yellow fever vaccination. The CDR3, as DNA: TGCAGCGTGGCCGGGACTAGCGGGGAGCCAGATACGCAGTATTTT. As protein: CSVAGTSGEPDTQYF.